This T cell receptor beta chain was profiled in a study of shared clonotypes between healthy human individuals. Background on the study: There were three CD4 naive, three CD4 memory, two CD8 naive and one CD8 memory plates per donor.

As for this clone: Its antigen remains unknown.

Generated by immunoSEQ multiplex PCR, the TCRdb table keeps only in-frame clones and is missing some. The sample has about 2 million clones, approximately 94% seen once. Naive CD8 cells lacked CD45RO, underwent positive selection for CCR7 and left out terminally differentiated effector memory CD45RA+ cells. General observations from the study: In general, naive subsets displayed greater estimated richness than memory subsets did. An effect of sequencing depth on clonotype sharing among donors was expected. Among several donors, 4.5% to 5.5% of naive CD4 clonotypes were found in common.

CDR1 and CDR2 from the germline V gene are MGHRA and YSYEKL. The CDR3 is made up of 17 amino acids. The V gene lost 1 base and the J gene lost 3 bases, with 13 bases spanning the gap. What was sequenced was naive CD8+ T cells sorted from blood. The TCR was taken from a man younger than 35 in good health. The chain joins TRBV4-1 to TRBJ2-6; possibly TRBD1 for D (6 bases). The chain's CDR3 is CASSQAGQGFGANVLTF. CDR3 in DNA: TGCGCCAGCAGCCAAGCAGGCCAGGGGTTTGGGGCCAACGTCCTGACTTTC.